This T cell receptor (beta chain) was documented in a study of T cell repertoires in cytomegalovirus infection. Findings and limits, study-wide: The ex vivo response was dominated by HLA-C-restricted CMV-specific TCR beta clonotypes.

This clonotype appeared a few times. Its specificity is not known. One entry per CDR3 protein, called by TCRdb with MiXCR from the reads. The data contain approximately 770,000 distinct CDR3 sequences, 25% to 30% of them seen just once; the ten biggest clones take up over 10%. This CDR3 has 12 amino acids. V shed 5 bases and J shed 5 bases, with 4 bases lying between them. Germline CDR1 reads SEHNR; CDR2 reads FQNEAQ (reference sequence). The rearrangement uses TRBV7-9 and TRBJ1-6; D call uncertain. The source is a human donor in good health (CMV status not recorded). Some clones in this sample may be carry-over from other donors' samples. Sequences were derived from cultured CD8+ T cells from PBMCs, sampled from culture after CMV antigen stimulation. The CDR3 loop is CASSGDNSPLHF. The CDR3 DNA sequence: TGTGCCAGCAGCGGGGATAATTCACCCCTCCACTTT.